The next 32 T cell receptor beta chains were all read from a single sample in a study of response to subunit inactivated influenza vaccine. TCRdb used MiXCR to reprocess the RT-PCR reads, holding one entry per CDR3 protein. Counted here are 500,000 or so distinct CDR3 sequences, approximately 15% occurring once; the ten biggest clones make up less than 4%. This sample comprised CD4+ T cells sorted from PBMCs, obtained around 25 months after vaccination. These receptors were collected from a man in his fifties or sixties who received an inactivated influenza vaccine.

Remarks on this clonotype: The germline gene is not matched at one end of the junction; a read error may be the cause. The chain is built from TRBV9 and TRBJ2-7; the match to TRBD2 covers 8 bases. The CDR3 consists of 15 residues. Per germline, CDR1 SGDLS and CDR2 YYNGEE. The CDR3 coding sequence is TGTGCCAGCAGCGTAGGTACTAGCGGCTCCCACGAGCAGTACTTC. Translating it yields CASSVGTSGSHEQYF.

The V and J genes are TRBV5-1 and TRBJ2-2; unclear D gene. The CDR3 has 13 amino acids. Germline values: CDR1 SGHRS, CDR2 YFSETQ. The V gene lost 4 bases and the J gene lost 6 bases, with 10 bases spanning the gap. CDR3 region: CASSIVVSGELFF. The CDR3 region has the DNA TGCGCCAGCAGCATAGTAGTCTCCGGGGAGCTGTTTTTT.

This clonotype was picked up a small number of times. The CDR3 DNA is TGTGCCTGGAGTCGTGGGCGGAGTGAAAAACTGTTTTTT. Translated: CAWSRGRSEKLFF. The rearrangement joins TRBV30 to TRBJ1-4; D is unclear. CDR1 is GTSNPN, CDR2 SVGIG, per germline (reference sequence). The CDR3 spans 13 residues. V shed 2 bases and J shed 7 bases, with 11 bases lying between them.

The V call is TRBV6-2 or TRBV6-3, the J call TRBJ2-5; possibly TRBD1 or TRBD2 for D (5 bases each). Trimming stripped 0 bases from V and 1 base from J, with 6 bases between. Germline V gene lookup returns CDR1 MNHEY and CDR2 SVGEGT. The length of the CDR3 is 14 residues. CDR3 nucleotide sequence: TGTGCCAGCAGTTACTCAGGGACCCAAGAGACCCAGTACTTC. Translating it yields CASSYSGTQETQYF.

This clonotype was counted between two and nine times. The V and J genes are TRBV4-2 and TRBJ1-4, with 7 bases lining up with TRBD1. The CDR3 totals 16 residues. V lost 0 bases, J lost 5 bases, and 6 bases stayed unmatched. Germline V CDR1 and CDR2: LGHNA, YNFKEQ. CDR3 DNA sequence: TGTGCCAGCAGCCAAGATTCCGGGACAGAAAATGAAAAACTGTTTTTT. This codes for CASSQDSGTENEKLFF.

This clonotype was detected only a few times. This sequence joins TRBV7-2 and TRBJ2-3, with D unresolved. Germline CDR1 is SGHTA and CDR2 is FQGNSA. This CDR3 is built from 13 residues. Trimming took 5 bases from V and 2 from J, leaving 8 bases between them. CDR3 DNA sequence: TGTGCCAGCAGCGCACCGAACACAGATACGCAGTATTTT. It specifies CASSAPNTDTQYF.

This sequence joins TRBV20-1 and TRBJ2-5, with 11 bases identical to TRBD2. The ends lost 4 bases at V and 5 bases at J; junction bases unmatched: 6. CDR1 is DFQATT, CDR2 SNEGSKA, per germline (reference sequence). The CDR3 length is 14 residues. The CDR3 bases are TGCAGTGCTATAGCGGGAGGGCCTCGGGAGACCCAGTACTTC. This sequence encodes CSAIAGGPRETQYF.

This clonotype was seen more than once but under ten times. The chain employs TRBV29-1 and TRBJ2-2; D is unclear. This CDR3 is 12 amino acids long. Germline CDR1 and CDR2: SQVTM and ANQGSEA. V gave up 5 bases and J gave up 6 bases, with 10 bases separating them. CDR3 residues: CSVQFRSGELFF. The CDR3 DNA sequence: TGCAGCGTTCAGTTTCGATCCGGGGAGCTGTTTTTT.

The chain couples TRBV6-5 to TRBJ1-2; D is possibly TRBD1 (6 bases). The ends were cut back, 0 bases at V and 4 bases at J, with 9 bases in the middle. Germline V lookup: CDR1 MNHEY, CDR2 SVGAGI. The CDR3 is 14 amino acids. The CDR3 DNA follows: TGTGCCAGCAGTTACTCGACAGGAACCTATGGCTACACCTTC. Its protein product is CASSYSTGTYGYTF.

This clonotype was recorded a few times. This chain connects TRBV2 to TRBJ2-5, with 9 positions matching TRBD1. J was trimmed by 5 bases and V by 7 bases; bases with no gene match: 8. The germline V gene has CDR1 SNHLY and CDR2 FYNNEI. CDR3 length: 14 amino acids. CDR3 loop: CASTQRTGVETQYF. The CDR3 region has the DNA TGTGCCAGCACGCAACGGACAGGGGTGGAGACCCAGTACTTC.

This clonotype was observed a few times. The V call is TRBV6-1, the J call TRBJ2-7; 7 bases agree with TRBD2. This CDR3 comprises 13 residues. The J segment lost 3 bases and the V segment lost 7 bases, leaving 6 bases of the junction unmatched. Germline CDR1 and CDR2: MNHNS and SASEGT. This chain's CDR3 is CASTPAGVYEQYF. The CDR3 region has the DNA TGTGCCAGCACCCCGGCGGGGGTCTACGAGCAGTACTTC.

This clonotype has ten or more counts. The chain links TRBV25-1 to TRBJ2-1; 7 bases fit TRBD1. Trimming took 5 bases from V and 4 from J; bases not matched to a gene: 11. Germline V lookup: CDR1 MGHDK, CDR2 SYGVNS. This CDR3 is built from 16 residues. Written as DNA, the CDR3 is TGTGCCAGCAGTCAGAGACAGGGCATCGTGTACAATGAGCAGTTCTTC. Amino acids: CASSQRQGIVYNEQFF.

This clonotype occurred a few times. The chain has TRBV5-1 and TRBJ2-3; no definite D call. Germline assignment: CDR1 SGHRS and CDR2 YFSETQ. Trimming took off 0 bases at V and 1 base at J, with 12 bases between the two ends. CDR3 length: 16 amino acids. The CDR3 bases are TGCGCCAGCAGCTTGGGAGCCCCACTCGGCACAGATACGCAGTATTTT. Translated: CASSLGAPLGTDTQYF.

This clonotype was picked up a small number of times. The chain recombines TRBV25-1 with TRBJ2-4; 10 nucleotides match TRBD2. The V gene end was trimmed by 2 bases and the J gene end by 1 base; junction bases not matched to a gene: 11. Per germline, CDR1 MGHDK and CDR2 SYGVNS. CDR3 length: 19 residues. The CDR3: CASSEGSGGASQAKNIQYF. Here the CDR3 DNA reads TGTGCCAGCAGTGAAGGCAGCGGGGGGGCCTCACAGGCCAAAAACATTCAGTACTTC.

On this clonotype: A much larger clone differs from this one at a single base, so this may be a read error. The CDR3 region is CSVDGGNTGELFF. DNA for the CDR3: TGCAGCGTTGATGGGGGGAACACCGGGGAGCTGTTTTTT. The V call is TRBV29-1, the J call TRBJ2-2; TRBD1 or TRBD2 may be the D gene (5 bases each). The CDR3 extends over 13 amino acids. Germline values: CDR1 SQVTM, CDR2 ANQGSEA. Trimming shortened V by 3 bases and J by 1 base, and 6 bases separated the two germline ends.

This clonotype turned up a few times. The CDR3 region has the DNA TGTGCCAGCCACACAGGCTCTGGAAACACCATATATTTT. Protein product: CASHTGSGNTIYF. V gene TRBV28 combines with J gene TRBJ1-3, with D maybe TRBD1 (5 bases). The CDR3 length is 13 residues. In germline, CDR1 is MDHEN, CDR2 SYDVKM. V lost 8 bases to trimming and J lost 0 bases, with 8 bases between them.

This clonotype was found many times. The genes are TRBV7-8 and TRBJ2-3; the D is unclear. V was trimmed by 5 bases and J by 5 bases, leaving 11 bases between them. Looked up from germline, CDR1 is SGHVS and CDR2 is FQNEAQ. The CDR3 has 13 residues. The CDR3 loop reads CASSPRSGDTQYF. The CDR3 DNA reads TGTGCCAGCAGCCCCCGATCGGGAGATACGCAGTATTTT.

This clonotype is medium-sized by share. This chain links TRBV10-3 with TRBJ2-5, with 9 bases lining up with TRBD2. V lost 4 bases, J lost 1 base, and 7 bases stayed unmatched. This CDR3 is built from 16 residues. The germline V gene has CDR1 ENHRY and CDR2 SYGVKD. The DNA of the CDR3 is TGTGCCATCAGTGTGGGTAGCGGGGGAACCCAAGAGACCCAGTACTTC. Its protein is CAISVGSGGTQETQYF.

The chain joins TRBV29-1 to TRBJ1-1; D is unclear. V gave up 3 bases and J gave up 0 bases, with 8 bases separating them. Germline V gene sequence: CDR1 SQVTM, CDR2 ANQGSEA. The CDR3 covers 13 residues. CDR3 sequence reads: CSVERPMNTEAFF. CDR3 in DNA: TGCAGCGTTGAGCGGCCCATGAACACTGAAGCTTTCTTT.

V is TRBV7-9 and J is TRBJ2-3; 10 bases match TRBD2. There are 16 residues in the CDR3. V gave up 4 bases and J gave up 2 bases; unmatched junction bases: 6. From germline, CDR1 is SEHNR and CDR2 FQNEAQ (reference sequence). This CDR3 is CASSWGGTSDTDTQYF. In nucleotides, the CDR3 is TGTGCCAGCAGCTGGGGGGGGACTAGCGACACAGATACGCAGTATTTT.

Only a few counts were recorded for this clonotype. V and J are TRBV4-1 and TRBJ2-4; TRBD2 matches 7 bases. The CDR3 loop spans 14 amino acids. The J segment lost 6 bases and the V segment lost 0 bases, leaving 2 bases of the junction unmatched. CDR1 MGHRA and CDR2 YSYEKL come from the germline V gene. The CDR3 DNA is TGCGCCAGCAGCCAAGATCGGGGGGTAAACATTCAGTACTTC. This gives the protein CASSQDRGVNIQYF.

Only a few counts were recorded for this clonotype. V gene TRBV7-2 combines with J gene TRBJ1-1; D is perhaps TRBD1 (5 bases). Trimming took off 1 base at V and 7 bases at J, with 10 bases between the two ends. Germline V gene lookup returns CDR1 SGHTA and CDR2 FQGNSA. The CDR3 length is 13 residues. In DNA, the CDR3 is TGTGCCAGCAGCTTAGAGCGGGGCCGTGAAGCTTTCTTT. It is translated as CASSLERGREAFF.

This chain uses TRBV12-3 or TRBV12-4 with TRBJ1-1; unclear D gene. The CDR3 consists of 14 residues. V lost 7 bases, J lost 6 bases, and 18 bases lay in between. The CDR3 is CASTSVKLGAEAFF. The CDR3, as DNA: TGTGCCAGCACCTCGGTTAAACTGGGAGCTGAAGCTTTCTTT.

This rearrangement joins TRBV7-9 to TRBJ1-1, with TRBD1 as a possible D gene (6 bases). V was clipped by 5 bases and J by 4 bases, with 17 bases between them. Germline V gives CDR1 SEHNR, CDR2 FQNEAQ (reference sequence). The CDR3 runs to 15 residues. CDR3 coding DNA: TGTGCCAGCAGCCCTACGAAGGGGGTTTTCACTGAAGCTTTCTTT. Translated, it gives CASSPTKGVFTEAFF.

This clonotype was detected only a few times. The chain links TRBV10-3 to TRBJ2-3, with 10 positions matching TRBD2. Looked up from germline, CDR1 is ENHRY and CDR2 is SYGVKD. With V trimmed by 0 bases and J by 0 bases, 9 bases remained unmatched. This CDR3 has 19 amino acids. The CDR3 DNA follows: TGTGCCATCAGTGAGTCAGTAGGGACTAGCGATACCAGCACAGATACGCAGTATTTT. Amino acids: CAISESVGTSDTSTDTQYF.

A word on this clonotype: Its ends do not fully match the called genes, so a read error is possible. This chain links TRBV5-1 with TRBJ1-2; D possibly corresponds to TRBD1 (6 bases). The CDR3 sequence is 16 residues long. The V gene's germline CDR1 is SGHRS and CDR2 YFSETQ. The CDR3 sequence: CASSLGVGGVNYGYSF. CDR3 in DNA: TGCGCCAGCTCCCTTGGTGTGGGGGGCGTTAACTATGGCTACTCCTTC.

Only a few counts were recorded for this clonotype. A much larger clonotype is one base distant, so this may be a read error. The V call is TRBV2, the J call TRBJ1-2; TRBD1 is a possible D gene (5 bases). Germline-derived CDR1 and CDR2 are SNHLY and FYNNEI. This CDR3 has 14 residues. CDR3: CTSRAQGGTYGYTF. CDR3 bases: TGTACCAGCAGAGCCCAAGGCGGGACCTATGGCTACACCTTC.

This clonotype was detected ten times or more. The chain links TRBV24-1 to TRBJ2-3; no reliable D call. The ends were cut back, 0 bases at V and 4 bases at J, with 13 bases in the middle. CDR1 KGHDR and CDR2 SFDVKD come from the germline V gene. The CDR3 totals 16 residues. CDR3 coding DNA: TGTGCCACCAGTGATTTGCAACGGGCAGCCCCAGATACGCAGTATTTT. Its translation: CATSDLQRAAPDTQYF.

The table lists this clonotype with many counts. This sequence joins TRBV5-1 and TRBJ2-1; tentative D call: TRBD1 (6 bases). The CDR3 extends over 13 amino acids. Germline V gives CDR1 SGHRS, CDR2 YFSETQ. V was clipped by 7 bases and J by 7 bases, with 15 bases between them. As DNA, the CDR3 is TGCGCCAGCTCCAGGGGACGGGGAAATGAGCAGTTCTTC. Protein product: CASSRGRGNEQFF.

This clonotype was observed many times. This chain joins TRBV12-3 or TRBV12-4 and TRBJ2-2; TRBD2 aligns across 7 bases. V dropped 5 bases and J dropped 4; count of bases not matched to a gene: 7. The CDR3 contains 15 residues. CDR3 sequence: CASSPWEGPTGELFF. Here the CDR3 DNA reads TGTGCCAGCAGTCCGTGGGAGGGACCCACCGGGGAGCTGTTTTTT.

The gene calls are TRBV10-3 and TRBJ2-5; D unresolved. The CDR3 consists of 13 residues. Germline V gives CDR1 ENHRY, CDR2 SYGVKD. With 4 bases removed from V and 1 base from J, the gap between germline ends came to 7 bases. CDR3 sequence reads: CAISAISQETQYF. The CDR3 DNA reads TGTGCCATCAGTGCGATATCCCAAGAGACCCAGTACTTC.

This chain uses TRBV5-8 with TRBJ2-2; 9 bases line up with TRBD1. The CDR3 is 15 residues long. Trimming cost V 6 bases and J 6 bases; bases outside gene matches: 9. Germline V CDR1 and CDR2: SGHTS, YDEGEE. CDR3 DNA: TGTGCCAGCATCATCCGGGACAGGGATTCCGGGGAGCTGTTTTTT. This codes for CASIIRDRDSGELFF.